This T cell receptor (beta chain) was sequenced for a study of a mutant IDH1 vaccine in newly diagnosed glioma. Sample time point: week 11, during vaccination. With topical imiquimod, each dose of the vaccine consisted of 300 ug of mutant IDH1 20-mer peptide. The assay was immunoSEQ multiplex PCR, and TCRdb's table has in-frame clones only and misses some. The sample contains over 55,000 clones, about 80% of which appear only once. Turning to this clone: Its antigen is currently unknown.

CDR1 is SGHNT and CDR2 is YYREEE in the germline V gene (reference sequence). The ends lost 4 bases at V and 2 bases at J; junction bases unmatched: 13. The CDR3 runs to 17 residues. The TCR sequence derives from a man aged 25 to 40 with glioma. This specimen was PBMCs, taken from a glioma patient whose treatment included an IDH1 peptide vaccine. The chain uses TRBV5-4 and TRBJ2-3; 7 bases are a match to TRBD2. The DNA of the CDR3 is TGTGCCAGCAGCCGCGGCGGCGGGGGAATATACACAGATACGCAGTATTTT. It encodes CASSRGGGGIYTDTQYF.